This note documents a single T cell receptor beta chain sequence. With random hexamers, 0.5 to 1 ug RNA was reverse transcribed. TCRdb redid the calling of the immunoSEQ multiplex PCR reads with MiXCR, one entry per CDR3 protein. The profile shows 120,000 or so distinct CDR3 sequences, around 94% of them singletons. Trimming shortened V by 2 bases and J by 4 bases, and 9 bases separated the two germline ends. This CDR3 comprises 15 residues. Germline CDR1 is SGHTA and CDR2 is FQGNSA. The sample is drawn from a study of CD8 T cells in Susac syndrome. In blood CD8+ and CD4+ T cells, TCR beta underwent sequencing. The multiple sclerosis control group was made up of treatment-naive patients with stable or active relapsing-remitting disease. Negative isolation was applied to CD8+ and CD4+ T cells, and FACS enrichment was applied to TEMRA cells.

Material for sequencing was CD4+ T cells from PBMCs. This rearrangement joins TRBV7-2 to TRBJ2-6, with a tentative D call TRBD1 (6 bases). The TCR sequence derives from a human donor with multiple sclerosis. CDR3: CASSLSGVGANVLTF. CDR3 DNA sequence: TGTGCCAGCAGCTTATCAGGGGTCGGGGCCAACGTCCTGACTTTC.